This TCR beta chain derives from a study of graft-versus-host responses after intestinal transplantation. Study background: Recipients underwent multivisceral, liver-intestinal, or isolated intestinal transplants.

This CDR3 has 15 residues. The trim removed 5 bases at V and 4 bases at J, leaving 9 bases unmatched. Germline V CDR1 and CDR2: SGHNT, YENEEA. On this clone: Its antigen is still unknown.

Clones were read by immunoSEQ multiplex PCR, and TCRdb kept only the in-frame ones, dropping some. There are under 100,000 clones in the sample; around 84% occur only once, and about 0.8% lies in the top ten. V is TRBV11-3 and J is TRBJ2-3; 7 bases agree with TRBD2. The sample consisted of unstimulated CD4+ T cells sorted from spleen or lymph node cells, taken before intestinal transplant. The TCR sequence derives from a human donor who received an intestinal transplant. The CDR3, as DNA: TGTGCCAGCAGCCCGAGCGGTCTAGCGGCAGATACGCAGTATTTT. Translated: CASSPSGLAADTQYF.